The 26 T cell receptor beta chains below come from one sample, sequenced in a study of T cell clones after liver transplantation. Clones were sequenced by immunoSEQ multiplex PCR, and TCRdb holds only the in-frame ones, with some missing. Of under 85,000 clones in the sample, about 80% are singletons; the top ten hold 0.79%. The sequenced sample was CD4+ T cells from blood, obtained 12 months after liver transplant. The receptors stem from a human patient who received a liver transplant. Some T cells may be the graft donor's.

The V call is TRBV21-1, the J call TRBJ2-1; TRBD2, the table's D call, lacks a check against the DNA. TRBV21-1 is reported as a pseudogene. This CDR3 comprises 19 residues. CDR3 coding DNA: TGTGCCAGCAGCAAAGAATTGTTATCGTCGAGGGCCCCCTACAATGAGCAGTTCTTC. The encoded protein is CASSKELLSSRAPYNEQFF.

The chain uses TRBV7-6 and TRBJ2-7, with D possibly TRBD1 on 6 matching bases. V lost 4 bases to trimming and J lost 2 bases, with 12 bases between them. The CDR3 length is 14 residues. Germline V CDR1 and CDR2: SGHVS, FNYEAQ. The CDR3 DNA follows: TGTGCCAGCAGCTCCGGGACACCCCCCTACGAGCAGTACTTC. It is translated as CASSSGTPPYEQYF.

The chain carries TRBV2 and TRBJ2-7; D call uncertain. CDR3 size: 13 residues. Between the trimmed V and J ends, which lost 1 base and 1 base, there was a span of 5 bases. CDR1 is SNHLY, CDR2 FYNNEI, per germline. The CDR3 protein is CASSEDRSYEQYF. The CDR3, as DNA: TGTGCCAGCAGTGAAGATAGGTCCTACGAGCAGTACTTC.

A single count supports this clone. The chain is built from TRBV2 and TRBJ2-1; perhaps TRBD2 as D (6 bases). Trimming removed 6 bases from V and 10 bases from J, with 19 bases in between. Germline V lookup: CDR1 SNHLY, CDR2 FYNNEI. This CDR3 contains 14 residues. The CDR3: CASSDLRREKEQFF. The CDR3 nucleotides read TGTGCCAGCAGCGACCTCCGGCGGGAAAAGGAGCAGTTCTTC.

The CDR3 bases are TGTGCCAGCGGCCCCGGGACACCGGCGACCGGGGAGCTGTTTTTT. This gives the protein CASGPGTPATGELFF. The chain is built from TRBV6-5 and TRBJ2-2, with D tentatively TRBD1 (6 bases). This CDR3 region has 15 residues. Germline V gene lookup returns CDR1 MNHEY and CDR2 SVGAGI. Trimming took off 8 bases at V and 5 bases at J, with 18 bases between the two ends.

The DNA for the CDR3 is TGTGCCAGCACATCCCGTCCTGAGCAAGAGACCCAGTACTTC. Protein: CASTSRPEQETQYF. The V gene is TRBV2, the J gene TRBJ2-5; D is unclear. Trimming cost V 7 bases and J 2 bases, with 14 bases left between them. This CDR3 region has 14 residues. Germline values: CDR1 SNHLY, CDR2 FYNNEI.

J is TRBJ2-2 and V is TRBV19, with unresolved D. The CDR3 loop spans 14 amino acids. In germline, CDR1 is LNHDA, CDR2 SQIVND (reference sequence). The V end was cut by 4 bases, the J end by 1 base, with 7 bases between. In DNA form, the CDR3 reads TGTGCCAGTAGTAGGGCGTTGAACACCGGGGAGCTGTTTTTT. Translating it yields CASSRALNTGELFF.

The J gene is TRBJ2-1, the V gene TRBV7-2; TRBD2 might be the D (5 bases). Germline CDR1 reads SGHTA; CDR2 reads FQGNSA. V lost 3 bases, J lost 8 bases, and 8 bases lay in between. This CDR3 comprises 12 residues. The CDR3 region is CASSFTRDEQFF. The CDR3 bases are TGTGCCAGCAGCTTTACTAGAGATGAGCAGTTCTTC.

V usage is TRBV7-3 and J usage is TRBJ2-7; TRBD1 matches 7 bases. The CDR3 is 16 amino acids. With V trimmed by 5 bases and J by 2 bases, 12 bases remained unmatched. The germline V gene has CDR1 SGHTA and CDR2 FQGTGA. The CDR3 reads CASSPQQGSFPYEQYF. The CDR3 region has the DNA TGTGCCAGCAGCCCCCAACAGGGGTCCTTCCCCTACGAGCAGTACTTC.

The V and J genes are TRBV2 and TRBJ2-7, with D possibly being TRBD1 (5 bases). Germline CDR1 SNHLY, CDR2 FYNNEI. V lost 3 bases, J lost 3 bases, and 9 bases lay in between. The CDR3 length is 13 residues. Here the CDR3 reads CASSESGYYEQYF. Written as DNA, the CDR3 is TGTGCCAGCAGTGAGTCAGGGTACTACGAGCAGTACTTC.

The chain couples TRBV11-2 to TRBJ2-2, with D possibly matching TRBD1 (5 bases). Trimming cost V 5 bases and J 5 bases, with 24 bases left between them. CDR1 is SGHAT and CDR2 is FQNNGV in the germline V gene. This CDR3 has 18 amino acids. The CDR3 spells CASSPRRLEGARTGELFF. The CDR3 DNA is TGTGCCAGCAGCCCCCGGCGGCTCGAAGGGGCCAGGACCGGGGAGCTGTTTTTT.

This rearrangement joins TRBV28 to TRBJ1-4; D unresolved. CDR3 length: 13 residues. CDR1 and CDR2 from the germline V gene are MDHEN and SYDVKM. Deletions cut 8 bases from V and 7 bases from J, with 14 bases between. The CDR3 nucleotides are TGTGCCAGCCATGAGACGGGGTTTGAAAAACTGTTTTTT. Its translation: CASHETGFEKLFF.

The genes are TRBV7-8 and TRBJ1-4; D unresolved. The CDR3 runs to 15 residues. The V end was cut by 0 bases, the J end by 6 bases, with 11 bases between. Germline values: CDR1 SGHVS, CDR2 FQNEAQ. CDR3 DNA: TGTGCCAGCAGCTTAGCGCCCGGGGTCGATGAAAAACTGTTTTTT. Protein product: CASSLAPGVDEKLFF.

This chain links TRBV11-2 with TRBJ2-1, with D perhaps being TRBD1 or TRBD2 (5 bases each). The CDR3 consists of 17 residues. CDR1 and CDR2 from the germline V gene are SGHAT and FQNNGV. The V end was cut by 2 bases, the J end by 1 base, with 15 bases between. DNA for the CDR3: TGTGCCAGCAGCTTATCCCTACCAGGGAGTTCCTACAATGAGCAGTTCTTC. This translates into CASSLSLPGSSYNEQFF.

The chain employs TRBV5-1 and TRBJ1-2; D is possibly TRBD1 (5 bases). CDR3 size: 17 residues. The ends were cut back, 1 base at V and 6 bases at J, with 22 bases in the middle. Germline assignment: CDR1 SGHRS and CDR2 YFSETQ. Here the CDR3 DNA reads TGCGCCAGCAGCTTGTTCTTAGGGCAGGGTAAAGGGGATGGCTACACCTTC. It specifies CASSLFLGQGKGDGYTF.

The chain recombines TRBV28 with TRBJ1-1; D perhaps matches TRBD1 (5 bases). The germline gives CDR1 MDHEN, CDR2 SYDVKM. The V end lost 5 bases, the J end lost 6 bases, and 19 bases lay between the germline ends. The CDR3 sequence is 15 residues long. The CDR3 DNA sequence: TGTGCCAGCAGTCCCGGGACGGCGGGCAAGGCTGAAGCTTTCTTT. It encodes CASSPGTAGKAEAFF.

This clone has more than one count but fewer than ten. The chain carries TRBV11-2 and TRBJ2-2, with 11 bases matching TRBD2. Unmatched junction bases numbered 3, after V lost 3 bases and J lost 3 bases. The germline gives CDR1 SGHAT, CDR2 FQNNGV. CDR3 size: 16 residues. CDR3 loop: CASSFGLAGYTGELFF. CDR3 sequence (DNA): TGTGCCAGCAGCTTCGGACTAGCGGGTTACACCGGGGAGCTGTTTTTT.

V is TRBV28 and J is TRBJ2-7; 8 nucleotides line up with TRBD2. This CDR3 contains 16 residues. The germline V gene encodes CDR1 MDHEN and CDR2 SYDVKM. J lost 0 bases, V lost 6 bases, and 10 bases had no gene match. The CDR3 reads CASRSGGVPSSYEQYF. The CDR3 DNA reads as TGTGCCAGCAGGTCGGGGGGGGTCCCCAGCTCCTACGAGCAGTACTTC.

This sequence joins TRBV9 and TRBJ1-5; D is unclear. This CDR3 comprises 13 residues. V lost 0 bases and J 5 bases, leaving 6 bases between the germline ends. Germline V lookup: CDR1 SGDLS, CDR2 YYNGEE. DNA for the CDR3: TGTGCCAGCAGCGTAGGGAGCGATCAGCCCCAGCATTTT. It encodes CASSVGSDQPQHF.

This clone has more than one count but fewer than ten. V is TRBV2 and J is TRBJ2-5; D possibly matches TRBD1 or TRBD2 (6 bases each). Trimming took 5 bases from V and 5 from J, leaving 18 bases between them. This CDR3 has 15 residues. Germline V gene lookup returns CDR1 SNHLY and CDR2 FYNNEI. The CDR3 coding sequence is TGTGCCAGCAGTCTGGGGGGCAATCAGCTGGAGACCCAGTACTTC. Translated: CASSLGGNQLETQYF.

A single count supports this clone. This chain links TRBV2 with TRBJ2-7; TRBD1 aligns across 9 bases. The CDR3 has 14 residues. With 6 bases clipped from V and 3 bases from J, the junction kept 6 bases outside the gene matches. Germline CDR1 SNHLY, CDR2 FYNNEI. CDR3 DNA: TGTGCCAGCAGCCGGGACAGGGATGACTACGAGCAGTACTTC. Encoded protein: CASSRDRDDYEQYF.

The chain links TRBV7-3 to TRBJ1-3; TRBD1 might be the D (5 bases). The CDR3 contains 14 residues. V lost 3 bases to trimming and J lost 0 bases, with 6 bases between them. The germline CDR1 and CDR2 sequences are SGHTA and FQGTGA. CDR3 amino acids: CASSLGDSGNTIYF. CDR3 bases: TGTGCCAGCAGCTTGGGGGACTCTGGAAACACCATATATTTT.

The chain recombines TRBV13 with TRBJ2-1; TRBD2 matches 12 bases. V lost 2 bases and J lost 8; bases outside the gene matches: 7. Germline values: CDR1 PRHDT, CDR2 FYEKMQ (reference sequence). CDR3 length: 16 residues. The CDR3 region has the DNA TGTGCCAGCAGCTTAAGACTAGCGGGAGCTGGGGATGAGCAGTTCTTC. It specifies CASSLRLAGAGDEQFF.

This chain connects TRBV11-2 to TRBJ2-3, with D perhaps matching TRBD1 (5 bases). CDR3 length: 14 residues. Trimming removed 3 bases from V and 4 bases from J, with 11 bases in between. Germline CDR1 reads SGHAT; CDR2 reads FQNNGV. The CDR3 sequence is CASSFLRGADTQYF. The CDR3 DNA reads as TGTGCCAGCAGCTTTTTAAGGGGCGCAGATACGCAGTATTTT. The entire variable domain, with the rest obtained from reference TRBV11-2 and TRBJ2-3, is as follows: EAGVAQSPRYKIIEKRQSVAFWCNPISGHATLYWYQQILGQGPKLLIQFQNNGVVDDSQLPKDRFSAERLKGVDSTLKIQPAKLEDSAVYLCASSFLRGADTQYFGPGTRLTVL.

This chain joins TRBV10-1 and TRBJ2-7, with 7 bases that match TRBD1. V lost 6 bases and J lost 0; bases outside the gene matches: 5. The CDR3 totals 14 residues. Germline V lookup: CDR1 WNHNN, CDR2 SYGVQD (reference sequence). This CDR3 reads CASRGQPDSYEQYF. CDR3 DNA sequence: TGCGCCAGCAGGGGACAGCCCGACTCCTACGAGCAGTACTTC.

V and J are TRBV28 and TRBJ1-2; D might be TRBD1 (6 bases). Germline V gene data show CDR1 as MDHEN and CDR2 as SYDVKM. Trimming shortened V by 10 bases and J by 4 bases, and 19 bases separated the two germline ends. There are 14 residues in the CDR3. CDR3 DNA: TGTGCCATAGGGGGGGCCGCGGGAATCTATGGCTACACCTTC. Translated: CAIGGAAGIYGYTF.